A single sample gave rise to the 2 T cell receptor beta chains below, sequenced in a study of T cells after somatic rescue of genetic block. Assay used: immunoSEQ multiplex PCR; TCRdb lists only in-frame clones, some missing. The profile shows about 68,000 clones, roughly 90% of them singletons. The sequenced sample consisted of peripheral blood mononuclear cells (PBMCs). The receptors derive from a man in his forties.

This clone was seen only once. CDR3: CASSVANQPQHF. CDR3 nucleotide sequence: TGTGCCAGCAGTGTAGCAAATCAGCCCCAGCATTTT. The chain has TRBV28 and TRBJ1-5; no reliable D call. Trimming stripped 5 bases from V and 4 bases from J, with 6 bases between. The CDR3 runs 12 residues. CDR1 is MDHEN, CDR2 SYDVKM, per germline.

V gene TRBV4-2 combines with J gene TRBJ2-7; D is uncertain. Per the germline V gene, CDR1 is LGHNA and CDR2 is YNFKEQ. Deletions cut 1 base from V and 7 bases from J, with 14 bases between. The CDR3 has 14 residues. The CDR3 sequence: CASSQAQPAREQYF. CDR3 nucleotides: TGTGCCAGCAGCCAAGCACAGCCGGCTCGGGAGCAGTACTTC.